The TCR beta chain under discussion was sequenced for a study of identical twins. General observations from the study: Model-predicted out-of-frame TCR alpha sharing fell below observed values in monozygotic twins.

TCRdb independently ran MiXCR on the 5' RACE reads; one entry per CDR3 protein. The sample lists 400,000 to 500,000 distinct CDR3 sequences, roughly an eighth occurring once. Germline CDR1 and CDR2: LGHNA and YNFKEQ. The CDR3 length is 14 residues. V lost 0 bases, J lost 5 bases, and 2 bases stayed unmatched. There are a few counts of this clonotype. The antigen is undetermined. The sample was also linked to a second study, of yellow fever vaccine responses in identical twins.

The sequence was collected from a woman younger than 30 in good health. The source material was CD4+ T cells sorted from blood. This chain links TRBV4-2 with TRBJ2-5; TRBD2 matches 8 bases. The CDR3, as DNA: TGTGCCAGCAGCCAAGATAGACTAGCGGAGACCCAGTACTTC. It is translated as CASSQDRLAETQYF.